This T cell receptor beta chain was captured by sequencing in a study of T cell responses to AZD1222 COVID-19 vaccine. The V end lost 0 bases, the J end lost 2 bases, and 10 bases lay between the germline ends. This CDR3 is 15 amino acids long. The germline V gene encodes CDR1 LNHNV and CDR2 YYDKDF (reference sequence). Libraries were prepared by immunoSEQ multiplex PCR; TCRdb keeps only in-frame clonotypes and omits some of them. The profile shows under 200,000 clones, 90% to 95% of them singletons. This clone has a handful of counts. The gene calls are TRBV15 and TRBJ2-5, with D unclear. The sequence derives from an adult in good health. Here the sequenced sample was peripheral blood, taken on day 0 of AZD1222 vaccination. The CDR3 DNA reads as TGTGCCACCAGCAGAGATCTACAGAAGCAAGAGACCCAGTACTTC. Its translation is CATSRDLQKQETQYF.